This T cell receptor (beta chain) was identified during a study of T cells after yellow fever vaccination. CDR1 is MNHEY and CDR2 is SVGAGI in the germline V gene. The V end lost 2 bases, the J end lost 8 bases, and 9 bases lay between the germline ends. This CDR3 region has 12 residues. Ten or more counts support this clonotype. TCRdb called the 5' RACE reads again in MiXCR, with one record for every CDR3 protein. This table has about 68,000 distinct CDR3 sequences, 5% to 8% appearing once. Sample: CD8+ T cells sorted from PBMCs, taken more than 40 days after the first yellow fever vaccination. The rearrangement uses TRBV6-5 and TRBJ1-2, with D possibly matching TRBD1 (5 bases). The TCR comes from a man between 18 and 35 years old who received the YFV17D yellow fever vaccine. CDR3 sequence: CASSYGGSGYTF. In nucleotides, the CDR3 is TGTGCCAGCAGTTACGGGGGGAGCGGCTACACCTTC.